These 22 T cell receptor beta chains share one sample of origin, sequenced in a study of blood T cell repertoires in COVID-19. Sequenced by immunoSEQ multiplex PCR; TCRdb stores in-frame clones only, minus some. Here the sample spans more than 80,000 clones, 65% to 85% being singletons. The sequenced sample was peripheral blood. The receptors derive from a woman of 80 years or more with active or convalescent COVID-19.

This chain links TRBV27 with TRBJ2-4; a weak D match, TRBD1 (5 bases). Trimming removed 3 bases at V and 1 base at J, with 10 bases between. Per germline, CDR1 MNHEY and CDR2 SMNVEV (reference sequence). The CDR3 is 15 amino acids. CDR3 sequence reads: CASSFRVLAKNIQYF. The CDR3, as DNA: TGTGCCAGCAGTTTCAGGGTCCTGGCCAAAAACATTCAGTACTTC.

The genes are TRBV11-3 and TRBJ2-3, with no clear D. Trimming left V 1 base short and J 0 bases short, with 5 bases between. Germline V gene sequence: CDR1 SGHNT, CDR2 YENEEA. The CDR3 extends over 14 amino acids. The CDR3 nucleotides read TGTGCCAGCAGCTTAGTAATGAGCACAGATACGCAGTATTTT. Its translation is CASSLVMSTDTQYF.

CDR3 loop: CAWSGQLNTEAFF. In DNA form, the CDR3 reads TGTGCCTGGAGCGGACAGTTGAACACTGAAGCTTTCTTT. J is TRBJ1-1 and V is TRBV30; tentative D call: TRBD1 (6 bases). The V end lost 3 bases, the J end lost 0 bases, and 8 bases lay between the germline ends. Looked up from germline, CDR1 is GTSNPN and CDR2 is SVGIG (reference sequence). The CDR3 has 13 amino acids.

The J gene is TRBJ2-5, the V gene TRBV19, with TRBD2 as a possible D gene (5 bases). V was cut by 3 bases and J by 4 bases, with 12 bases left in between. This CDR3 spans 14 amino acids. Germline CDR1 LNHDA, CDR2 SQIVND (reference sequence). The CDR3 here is CASSMTGKGETQYF. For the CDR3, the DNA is TGTGCCAGTAGTATGACCGGGAAAGGAGAGACCCAGTACTTC.

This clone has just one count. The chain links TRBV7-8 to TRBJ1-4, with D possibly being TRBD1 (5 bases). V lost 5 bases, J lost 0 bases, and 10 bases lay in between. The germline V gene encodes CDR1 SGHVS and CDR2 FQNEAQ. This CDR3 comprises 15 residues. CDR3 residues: CASSPRQPTNEKLFF. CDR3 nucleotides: TGTGCCAGCAGCCCTCGACAGCCAACTAATGAAAAACTGTTTTTT.

The CDR3 reads CASSQVGQGIEKLFF. CDR3 DNA sequence: TGTGCCAGCAGCCAAGTTGGGCAGGGCATAGAAAAACTGTTTTTT. The chain combines TRBV14 with TRBJ1-4; a weak D match, TRBD1 (5 bases). Trimming took off 1 base at V and 8 bases at J, with 14 bases between the two ends. The CDR3 is made up of 15 amino acids. The V gene's germline CDR1 is SGHDN and CDR2 FVKESK.

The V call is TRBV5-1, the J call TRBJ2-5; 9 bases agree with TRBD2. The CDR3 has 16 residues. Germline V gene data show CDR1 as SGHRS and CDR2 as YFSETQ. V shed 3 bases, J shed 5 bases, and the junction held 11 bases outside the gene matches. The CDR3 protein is CASSWTSAPPRETQYF. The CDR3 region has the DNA TGCGCCAGCAGCTGGACTAGCGCACCTCCTAGGGAGACCCAGTACTTC.

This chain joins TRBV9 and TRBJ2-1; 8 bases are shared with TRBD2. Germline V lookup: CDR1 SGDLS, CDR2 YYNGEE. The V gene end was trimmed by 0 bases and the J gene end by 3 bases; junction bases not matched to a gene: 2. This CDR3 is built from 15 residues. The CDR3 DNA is TGTGCCAGCAGCGTAGGGGCGGGGGGCTACAATGAGCAGTTCTTC. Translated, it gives CASSVGAGGYNEQFF.

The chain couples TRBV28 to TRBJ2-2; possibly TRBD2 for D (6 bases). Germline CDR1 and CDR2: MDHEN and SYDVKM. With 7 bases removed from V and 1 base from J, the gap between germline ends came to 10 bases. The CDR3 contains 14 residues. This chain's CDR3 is CASTLARNTGELFF. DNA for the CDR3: TGTGCCAGCACCCTAGCGCGGAACACCGGGGAGCTGTTTTTT. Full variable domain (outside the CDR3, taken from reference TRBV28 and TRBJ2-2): DVKVTQSSRYLVKRTGEKVFLECVQDMDHENMFWYRQDPGLGLRLIYFSYDVKMKEKGDIPEGYSVSREKKERFSLILESASTNQTSMYLCASTLARNTGELFFGEGSRLTVL.

CDR3 coding DNA: TGTGCCAGCAGTTTAGGCGGGGGGGCCCACACTGAAGCTTTCTTT. Translating it yields CASSLGGGAHTEAFF. The J gene is TRBJ1-1, the V gene TRBV28, with a possible D match to TRBD1 (6 bases). With 2 bases removed from V and 3 bases from J, the gap between germline ends came to 13 bases. Per germline, CDR1 MDHEN and CDR2 SYDVKM. The CDR3 extends over 15 amino acids.

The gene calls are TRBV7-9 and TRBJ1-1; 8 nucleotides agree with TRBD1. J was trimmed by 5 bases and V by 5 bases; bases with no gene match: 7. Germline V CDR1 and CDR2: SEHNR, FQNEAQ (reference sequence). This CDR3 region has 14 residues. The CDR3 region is CASSPGGASTEAFF. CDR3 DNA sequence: TGTGCCAGCAGCCCAGGGGGCGCTTCGACTGAAGCTTTCTTT.

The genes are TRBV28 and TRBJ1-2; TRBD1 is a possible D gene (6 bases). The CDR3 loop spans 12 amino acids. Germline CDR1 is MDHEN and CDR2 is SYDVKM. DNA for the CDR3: TGTGCGGGAGGGGGGCCCAACTATGGCTACACCTTC. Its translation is CAGGGPNYGYTF.

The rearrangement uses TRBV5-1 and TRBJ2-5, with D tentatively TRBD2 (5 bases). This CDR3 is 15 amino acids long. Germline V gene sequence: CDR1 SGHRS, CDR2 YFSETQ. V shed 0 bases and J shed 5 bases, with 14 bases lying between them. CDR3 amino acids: CASSLEGSGGETQYF. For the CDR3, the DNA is TGCGCCAGCAGCTTGGAGGGCAGCGGCGGGGAGACCCAGTACTTC. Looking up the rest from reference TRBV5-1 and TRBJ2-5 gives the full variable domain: KAGVTQTPRYLIKTRGQQVTLSCSPISGHRSVSWYQQTPGQGLQFLFEYFSETQRNKGNFPGRFSGRQFSNSRSEMNVSTLELGDSALYLCASSLEGSGGETQYFGPGTRLLVL.

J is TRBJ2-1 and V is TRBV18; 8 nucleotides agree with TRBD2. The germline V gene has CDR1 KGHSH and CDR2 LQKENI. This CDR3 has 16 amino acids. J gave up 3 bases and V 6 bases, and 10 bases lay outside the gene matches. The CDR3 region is CASSLFRGGRYNEQFF. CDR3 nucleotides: TGTGCCAGCTCCCTCTTTCGGGGGGGACGCTACAATGAGCAGTTCTTC.

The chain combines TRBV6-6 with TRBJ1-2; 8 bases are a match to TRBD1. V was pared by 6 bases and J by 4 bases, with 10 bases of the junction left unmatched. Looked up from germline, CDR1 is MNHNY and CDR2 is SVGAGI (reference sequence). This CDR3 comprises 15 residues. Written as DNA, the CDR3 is TGTGCCAGCAGGGAACGTCAGGGGGCAGTCTATGGCTACACCTTC. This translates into CASRERQGAVYGYTF.

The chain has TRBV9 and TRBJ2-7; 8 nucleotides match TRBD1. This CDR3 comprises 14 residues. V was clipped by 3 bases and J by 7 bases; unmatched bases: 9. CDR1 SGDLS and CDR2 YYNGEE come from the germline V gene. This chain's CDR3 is CASSGRTGPEEQYF. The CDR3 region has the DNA TGTGCCAGCAGCGGTCGGACAGGGCCGGAAGAGCAGTACTTC.

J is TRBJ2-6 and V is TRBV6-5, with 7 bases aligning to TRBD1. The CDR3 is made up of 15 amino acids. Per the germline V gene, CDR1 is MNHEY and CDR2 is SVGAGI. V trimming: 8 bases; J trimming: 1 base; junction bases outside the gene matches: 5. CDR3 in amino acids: CASRAGGSGANVLTF. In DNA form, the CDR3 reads TGTGCCAGCCGAGCAGGGGGTTCTGGGGCCAACGTCCTGACTTTC.

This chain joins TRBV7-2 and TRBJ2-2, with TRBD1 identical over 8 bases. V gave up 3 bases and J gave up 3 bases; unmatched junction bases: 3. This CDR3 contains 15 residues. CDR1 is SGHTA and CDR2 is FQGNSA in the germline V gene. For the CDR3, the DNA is TGTGCCAGCAGCTTCCGGACAGGGTACACCGGGGAGCTGTTTTTT. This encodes CASSFRTGYTGELFF.

The CDR3 sequence is CASSGRTSGGTYEQYF. CDR3 DNA sequence: TGCGCCAGCAGCGGGAGGACTAGCGGGGGCACCTACGAGCAGTACTTC. The chain carries TRBV23-1 and TRBJ2-7; 13 bases line up with TRBD2. TRBV23-1 belongs to the ORF category, with a function that is uncertain. Losses at the gene ends were 6 bases for V and 2 bases for J; bases not matched to a gene: 7. The CDR3 extends over 16 amino acids.

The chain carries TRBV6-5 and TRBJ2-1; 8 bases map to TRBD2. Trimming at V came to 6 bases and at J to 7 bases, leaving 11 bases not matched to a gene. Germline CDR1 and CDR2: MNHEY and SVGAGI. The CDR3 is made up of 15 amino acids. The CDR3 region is CASRASGSSGNEQFF. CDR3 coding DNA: TGTGCCAGCAGGGCGAGCGGGAGTTCGGGTAATGAGCAGTTCTTC.

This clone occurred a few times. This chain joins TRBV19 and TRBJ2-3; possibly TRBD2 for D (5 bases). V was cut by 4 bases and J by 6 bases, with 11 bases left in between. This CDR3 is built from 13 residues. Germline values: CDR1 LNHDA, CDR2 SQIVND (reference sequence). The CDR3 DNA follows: TGTGCCAGTAGTACCGAGCGGCGGGATACGCAGTATTTT. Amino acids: CASSTERRDTQYF. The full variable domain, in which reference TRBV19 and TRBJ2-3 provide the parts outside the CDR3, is DGGITQSPKYLFRKEGQNVTLSCEQNLNHDAMYWYRQDPGQGLRLIYYSQIVNDFQKGDIAEGYSVSREKKESFPLTVTSAQKNPTAFYLCASSTERRDTQYFGPGTRLTVL.

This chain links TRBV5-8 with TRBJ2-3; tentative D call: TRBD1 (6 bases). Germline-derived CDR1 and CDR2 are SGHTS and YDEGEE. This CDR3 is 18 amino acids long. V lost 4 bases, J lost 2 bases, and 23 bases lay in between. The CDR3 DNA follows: TGTGCCAGCAGCATGGGTTTCCTCACAGGGTATGCCACAGATACGCAGTATTTT. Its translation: CASSMGFLTGYATDTQYF.